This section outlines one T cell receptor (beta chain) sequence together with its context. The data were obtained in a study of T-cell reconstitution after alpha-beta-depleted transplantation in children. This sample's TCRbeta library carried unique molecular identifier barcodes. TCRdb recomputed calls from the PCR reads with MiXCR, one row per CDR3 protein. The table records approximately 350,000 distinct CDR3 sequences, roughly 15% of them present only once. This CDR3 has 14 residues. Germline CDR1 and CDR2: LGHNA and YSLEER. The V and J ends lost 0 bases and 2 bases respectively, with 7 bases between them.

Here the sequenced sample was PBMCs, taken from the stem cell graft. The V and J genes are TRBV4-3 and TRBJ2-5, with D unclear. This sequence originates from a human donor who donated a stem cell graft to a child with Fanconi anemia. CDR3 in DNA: TGCGCCAGCAGCCAAGATCAACATCAAGAGACCCAGTACTTC. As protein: CASSQDQHQETQYF.